These T cell receptor beta chains were read from a single sample in a study of CD8+CD57+ T cells in acquired aplastic anemia. TCRdb called the reads again in MiXCR, with one record for every CDR3 protein. The sample has roughly 240,000 distinct CDR3 sequences; approximately 50% are singletons. Sequencing was done on a sample of sorted CD4+, CD8+, or CD8+CD57+ T cells (not recorded which) from PBMCs. The source is a human donor with aplastic anemia. Each CDR3 is given with its conserved first and last residue. Fields, in order: D gene, clone size, V gene, J gene, CDR3 protein, CDR3 DNA. The D gene is left open where the match is weak. Part of the rows lack a size; the others show once, few, many or a class for expanded clones.

.	.	TRBV11-2	TRBJ2-7	CASSLIFPHYEQYF	TGTGCCAGCAGCTTAATTTTCCCTCATTACGAGCAGTACTTC
.	.	TRBV10-1	TRBJ1-5	CASSTTMTDLRQPQHF	TGCGCCAGCAGTACCACCATGACGGATCTCAGGCAGCCCCAGCATTTT
.	many	TRBV19	TRBJ2-3	CASSIAPTLDTQYF	TGTGCCAGTAGTATAGCCCCAACGCTGGATACGCAGTATTTT
.	many	TRBV2	TRBJ2-6	CASSDFGADTFWANVLTF	TGTGCCAGCAGTGACTTTGGAGCAGACACCTTCTGGGCCAACGTCCTGACTTTC
.	few	TRBV3-1	TRBJ2-7	CASSLGSGLYSHEQYF	TGTGCCAGCAGTCTAGGATCCGGACTTTACTCCCACGAGCAGTACTTC
TRBD1	many	TRBV7-9	TRBJ2-1	CASGHRDRTYNEQFF	TGTGCCAGCGGCCACCGGGACAGAACCTACAATGAGCAGTTCTTC
.	many	TRBV7-6	TRBJ2-1	CASSLVSGVSSYNEQFF	TGTGCCAGCAGCTTAGTGTCGGGGGTAAGCTCCTACAATGAGCAGTTCTTC
.	many	TRBV7-9	TRBJ2-7	CAHWDGVNEQYF	TGTGCCCACTGGGATGGGGTAAACGAGCAGTACTTC
.	.	TRBV10-1	TRBJ1-2	CASSDREVDYGYTF	TGCGCCAGCAGTGACAGGGAAGTGGACTATGGCTACACCTTC
.	.	TRBV9	TRBJ2-6	CASKKGVSGANVLTF	TGTGCCAGCAAAAAGGGGGTTTCTGGGGCCAACGTCCTGACTTTC
.	.	TRBV7-9	TRBJ2-7	CASSFEGSGNEQYF	TGTGCCAGCAGCTTCGAGGGATCGGGAAACGAGCAGTACTTC
.	few	TRBV30	TRBJ1-2	CAWSHGAGENGYTF	TGTGCCTGGAGTCATGGGGCAGGTGAAAATGGCTACACCTTC
TRBD2	many	TRBV20-1	TRBJ2-7	CSARVHSGGAGEQYF	TGCAGTGCTAGAGTCCACAGCGGGGGGGCTGGAGAGCAGTACTTC
.	many	TRBV20-1	TRBJ2-1	CSATGGGNEQFF	TGCAGTGCTACAGGGGGGGGCAATGAGCAGTTCTTC
.	few	TRBV10-1	TRBJ1-3	CASRIPSRSGNTIYF	TGCGCCAGCCGTATTCCAAGCCGCTCTGGAAACACCATATATTTT
TRBD2	many	TRBV28	TRBJ2-7	CASRRSGRAFNEQYF	TGTGCCAGCCGTCGGAGCGGGAGGGCCTTCAACGAGCAGTACTTC
.	few	TRBV27	TRBJ2-2	CASRKKRVGHPGELFF	TGTGCCAGCAGAAAAAAACGAGTCGGTCATCCCGGGGAGCTGTTTTTT
TRBD1	.	TRBV25-1	TRBJ1-4	CASSALQGRDEKLFF	TGTGCCAGCAGTGCGTTACAGGGGAGGGATGAAAAACTGTTTTTT
.	.	TRBV27	TRBJ1-1	CASSLREGNTEAFF	TGTGCCAGCAGTTTAAGGGAGGGGAACACTGAAGCTTTCTTT
.	many	TRBV7-8	TRBJ1-2	CASSRRDKQSNYGYTF	TGTGCCAGCAGCCGACGGGACAAACAATCTAACTATGGCTACACCTTC
.	.	TRBV3-1	TRBJ1-5	CASSQEGEVQPQHF	TGTGCCAGCAGCCAAGAAGGGGAGGTTCAGCCCCAGCATTTT
TRBD1	.	TRBV15	TRBJ2-1	CATSRGQGAYNEQFF	TGTGCCACCAGCAGAGGACAGGGGGCCTACAATGAGCAGTTCTTC
.	many	TRBV6-1	TRBJ2-3	CASTGEADTDTQYF	TGTGCCAGCACGGGGGAAGCCGACACAGATACGCAGTATTTT
TRBD2	many	TRBV7-6	TRBJ2-7	CASSLPSRGSFHEQYF	TGTGCCAGCAGCTTACCTTCTCGCGGGAGCTTCCACGAGCAGTACTTC
.	.	TRBV5-1	TRBJ2-5	CASSLAPVQETQYF	TGCGCCAGCAGCTTGGCCCCAGTTCAAGAGACCCAGTACTTC
.	.	TRBV5-1	TRBJ1-2	CASSFAQQGYTF	TGCGCCAGCAGCTTTGCCCAACAGGGCTACACCTTC
TRBD1	few	TRBV7-7	TRBJ2-5	CASSAGTGVETQYF	TGTGCCAGCAGCGCCGGGACAGGGGTCGAGACCCAGTACTTC
.	many	TRBV20-1	TRBJ1-2	CSARQGNGYTF	TGCAGTGCTAGACAGGGAAATGGCTACACCTTC
.	many	TRBV9	TRBJ1-4	CASSVALGAAGEKLFF	TGTGCCAGCAGCGTAGCATTGGGGGCAGCGGGTGAAAAACTGTTTTTT
TRBD1	many	TRBV11-1	TRBJ2-7	CASSLVGTVSYEQYF	TGTGCCAGCAGCTTAGTTGGGACAGTCTCCTACGAGCAGTACTTC
TRBD2	.	TRBV2	TRBJ2-3	CASSEGGGDTQYF	TGTGCCAGCAGTGAAGGCGGGGGAGATACGCAGTATTTT
.	many	TRBV6-4	TRBJ2-7	CASRTGVEQYF	TGTGCCAGCAGGACCGGGGTCGAGCAGTACTTC
.	once	TRBV10-1	TRBJ1-2	CASSESRTRKNYTF	TGCGCCAGCAGTGAGTCGAGGACTAGGAAGAACTACACCTTC
.	once	TRBV15	TRBJ2-3	CATSRGGGTDTQYF	TGTGCCACCAGCAGAGGGGGGGGCACAGATACGCAGTATTTT
.	.	TRBV5-6	TRBJ2-7	CASSSRQVPYEQYF	TGTGCCAGCAGCTCTCGACAGGTGCCTTACGAGCAGTACTTC
.	few	TRBV20-1	TRBJ2-7	CSARDLGGSNGEQYF	TGCAGTGCTAGAGATTTGGGAGGCTCTAACGGCGAGCAGTACTTC
TRBD1	once	TRBV7-6	TRBJ1-6	CASSLAGGTVEGNSPLHF	TGTGCCAGCAGCCTAGCGGGAGGGACAGTTGAAGGTAATTCACCCCTCCACTTT
.	many	TRBV29-1	TRBJ2-7	CSVEGQGGPYEQYF	TGCAGCGTTGAAGGGCAGGGAGGCCCCTACGAGCAGTACTTC
.	many	TRBV6-6	TRBJ2-1	CASSYSSAPSYNEQFF	TGTGCCAGCAGTTACTCAAGCGCCCCCTCCTACAATGAGCAGTTCTTC
TRBD1	.	TRBV7-9	TRBJ2-5	CASSGAPGTGEYQETQYF	TGTGCCAGCAGCGGGGCCCCCGGGACAGGGGAGTACCAAGAGACCCAGTACTTC
.	.	TRBV3-1	TRBJ2-1	CASSQAGASYLNEQFF	TGTGCCAGCAGCCAAGCCGGGGCTAGTTATCTAAATGAGCAGTTCTTC
.	.	TRBV12-3/TRBV12-4	TRBJ2-7	CASRVPGSKEQYF	TGTGCCAGCAGGGTGCCAGGGTCTAAGGAGCAGTACTTC
TRBD1	many	TRBV5-6	TRBJ2-7	CASSQGAAGYEQYF	TGTGCCAGCAGCCAGGGGGCCGCGGGATACGAGCAGTACTTC
.	many	TRBV9	TRBJ1-2	CASSAVPTNYGYTF	TGTGCCAGCAGCGCAGTACCGACTAACTATGGCTACACCTTC
.	few	TRBV28	TRBJ1-1	CASSFRLLNTEAFF	TGTGCCAGCAGTTTTCGGCTCTTGAACACTGAAGCTTTCTTT
.	many	TRBV20-1	TRBJ2-7	CSASSVGSYEQYF	TGCAGTGCTAGTTCGGTCGGCTCCTACGAGCAGTACTTC
TRBD2	many	TRBV7-3	TRBJ2-1	CASSLLAGGLYEQFF	TGTGCCAGCAGCTTACTAGCGGGAGGGCTCTATGAGCAGTTCTTC
.	.	TRBV2	TRBJ2-7	CASKQGKITYEQYF	TGTGCCAGCAAACAGGGTAAAATCACCTACGAGCAGTACTTC
.	many	TRBV7-9	TRBJ1-1	CASRALNEAFF	TGTGCCAGCAGGGCGTTGAATGAAGCTTTCTTT
.	.	TRBV19	TRBJ1-2	CASSIAARGLYGYTF	TGTGCCAGTAGTATCGCGGCCAGGGGTTTGTATGGCTACACCTTC
TRBD1	.	TRBV7-9	TRBJ2-2	CASRGGQGRAGELFF	TGTGCCAGCAGGGGGGGACAGGGGAGGGCCGGGGAGCTGTTTTTT